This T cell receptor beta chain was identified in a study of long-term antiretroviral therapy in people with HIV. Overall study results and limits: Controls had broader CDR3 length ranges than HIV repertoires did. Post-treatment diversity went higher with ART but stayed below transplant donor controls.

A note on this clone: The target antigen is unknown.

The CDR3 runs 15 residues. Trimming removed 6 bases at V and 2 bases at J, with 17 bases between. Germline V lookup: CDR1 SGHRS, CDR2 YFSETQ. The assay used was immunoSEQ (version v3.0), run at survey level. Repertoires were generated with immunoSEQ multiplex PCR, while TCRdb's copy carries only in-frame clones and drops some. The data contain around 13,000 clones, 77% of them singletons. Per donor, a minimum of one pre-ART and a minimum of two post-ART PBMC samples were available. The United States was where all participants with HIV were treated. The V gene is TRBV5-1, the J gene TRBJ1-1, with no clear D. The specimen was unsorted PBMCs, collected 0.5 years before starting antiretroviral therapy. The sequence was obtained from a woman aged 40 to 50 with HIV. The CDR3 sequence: CASTVSRLSNTEAFF. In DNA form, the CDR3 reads TGCGCCAGCACCGTCAGTCGACTGAGCAACACTGAAGCTTTCTTT.